This T cell receptor beta chain was identified during a study of cytomegalovirus exposure and HLA in healthy donors. Trimming left V 6 bases short and J 2 bases short, with 11 bases between. There are 13 residues in the CDR3. The germline CDR1 and CDR2 sequences are MNHEY and SVGAGI. Amplification used 60 Vbeta primers and 13 Jbeta primers. The method was immunoSEQ multiplex PCR; TCRdb's version includes in-frame clones alone and lacks a portion of them. The sample yields about 130,000 clones, around 70% seen once. The receptor was derived from a man aged 25 to 40 in good health and CMV-seropositive. V is TRBV6-5 and J is TRBJ2-7, with D uncertain. The specimen was PBMCs. The CDR3 reads CASSSGTPYEQYF. DNA for the CDR3: TGTGCCAGCAGCTCAGGTACCCCCTACGAGCAGTACTTC.